This T cell receptor beta chain was recovered during a study of blood T cell repertoires in COVID-19. TCRdb's copy holds only in-frame clones and misses some; the assay was immunoSEQ multiplex PCR. The repertoire holds tens of thousands of clones, over 80% seen once, with more than 2% in the top ten. Germline V gives CDR1 GTSNPN, CDR2 SVGIG (reference sequence). The CDR3 contains 14 residues. Trimming at V came to 2 bases and at J to 6 bases, leaving 7 bases not matched to a gene. The clonotype originates from a woman in her 70s with acute or convalescent COVID-19. This chain links TRBV30 with TRBJ1-5; TRBD1 matches 7 bases. Source material: peripheral blood. The CDR3 nucleotides are TGTGCCTGGAGTCAGGGGTCAGGGGGTCAGCCCCAGCATTTT. Amino acid sequence: CAWSQGSGGQPQHF.